This T cell receptor (beta chain) originates from a study of blood T cell repertoires in COVID-19. Across the study: Collection of acute and convalescent COVID-19 samples took place in the United States, Italy and Spain. Sources were T cells, B-cell-depleted T cells, or PBMCs; the material itself was cDNA or gDNA.

This table comes from immunoSEQ multiplex PCR, and its TCRdb copy is limited to in-frame clones, with some not included. This repertoire shows about half a million clones, 75% to 90% found once; its top ten account for roughly 8%. This CDR3 is built from 11 residues. Trimming shortened V by 4 bases and J by 4 bases, and 6 bases separated the two germline ends. The V gene's germline CDR1 is SQVTM and CDR2 ANQGSEA. Participants' own reports of clinical history determined their cohort assignment. The clonotype originates from a woman in her sixties or seventies who had recovered from COVID-19. Source material: PBMCs or T cells enriched from blood (not recorded which). The chain uses TRBV29-1 and TRBJ2-3, with D possibly matching TRBD2 (6 bases). CDR3 coding DNA: TGCAGCGTTGGGAGGGCAGATACGCAGTATTTT. This codes for CSVGRADTQYF.